One T cell receptor (beta chain) is described in this entry. This sample was included in a study of blood T cell repertoires in COVID-19. Background on the study: PBMCs, B-cell-depleted T cells, or T cells provided the cDNA or gDNA that made up the material.

With 5 bases removed from V and 2 bases from J, the gap between germline ends came to 12 bases. In germline, CDR1 is SGHRS, CDR2 YFSETQ. The CDR3 totals 14 residues. The repertoire was sequenced with immunoSEQ multiplex PCR; TCRdb's copy has only in-frame clones and lacks some. The data contain about 240,000 clones, approximately 80% of them singletons. The sample taken for sequencing was peripheral blood. The V gene is TRBV5-1, the J gene TRBJ2-3; D is perhaps TRBD2 (5 bases). The clonotype was recovered from a woman in her sixties with active or convalescent COVID-19. The CDR3 DNA reads as TGCGCCAGCAGTCTTGGACTGATCACAGATACGCAGTATTTT. It translates to CASSLGLITDTQYF.